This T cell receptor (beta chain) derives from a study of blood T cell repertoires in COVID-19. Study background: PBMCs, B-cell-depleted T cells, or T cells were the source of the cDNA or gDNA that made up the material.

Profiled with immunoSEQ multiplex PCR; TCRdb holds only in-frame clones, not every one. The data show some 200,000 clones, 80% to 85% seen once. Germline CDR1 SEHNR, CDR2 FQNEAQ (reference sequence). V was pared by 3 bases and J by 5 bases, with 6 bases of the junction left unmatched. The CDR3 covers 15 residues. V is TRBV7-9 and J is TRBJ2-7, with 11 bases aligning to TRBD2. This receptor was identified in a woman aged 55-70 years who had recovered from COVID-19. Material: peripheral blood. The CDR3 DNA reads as TGTGCCAGCAGCTTTAGCGGGGGGGCCTTAAACGAGCAGTACTTC. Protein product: CASSFSGGALNEQYF.